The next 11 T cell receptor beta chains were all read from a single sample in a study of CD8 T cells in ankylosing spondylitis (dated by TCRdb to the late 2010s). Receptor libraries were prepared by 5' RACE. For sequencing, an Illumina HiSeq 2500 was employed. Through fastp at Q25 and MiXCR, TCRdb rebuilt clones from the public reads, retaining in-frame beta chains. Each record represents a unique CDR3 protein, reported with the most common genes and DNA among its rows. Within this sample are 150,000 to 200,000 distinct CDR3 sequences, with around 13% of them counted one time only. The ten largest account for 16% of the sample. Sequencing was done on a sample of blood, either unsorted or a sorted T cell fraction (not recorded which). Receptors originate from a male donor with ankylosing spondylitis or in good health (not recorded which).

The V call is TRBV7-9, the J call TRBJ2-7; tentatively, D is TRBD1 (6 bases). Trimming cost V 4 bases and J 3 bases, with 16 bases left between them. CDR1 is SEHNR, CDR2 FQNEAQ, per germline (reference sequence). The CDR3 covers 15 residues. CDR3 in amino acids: CASSSDWDTLYEQYF. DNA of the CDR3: TGTGCCAGCAGCTCGGACTGGGACACCCTCTACGAGCAGTACTTC.

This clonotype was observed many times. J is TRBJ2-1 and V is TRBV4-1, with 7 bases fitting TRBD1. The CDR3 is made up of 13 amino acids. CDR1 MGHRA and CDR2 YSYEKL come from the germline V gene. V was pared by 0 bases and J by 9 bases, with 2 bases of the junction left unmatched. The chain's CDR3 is CASSQETGFEQFF. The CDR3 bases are TGCGCCAGCAGCCAAGAGACAGGGTTTGAGCAGTTCTTC.

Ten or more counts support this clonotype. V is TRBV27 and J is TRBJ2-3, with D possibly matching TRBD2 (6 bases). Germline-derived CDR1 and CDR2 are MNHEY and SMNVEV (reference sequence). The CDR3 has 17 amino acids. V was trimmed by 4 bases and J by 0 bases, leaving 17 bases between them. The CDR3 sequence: CASSSPFLARSTDTQYF. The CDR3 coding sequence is TGTGCCAGCAGTTCTCCGTTCCTAGCGAGAAGCACAGATACGCAGTATTTT.

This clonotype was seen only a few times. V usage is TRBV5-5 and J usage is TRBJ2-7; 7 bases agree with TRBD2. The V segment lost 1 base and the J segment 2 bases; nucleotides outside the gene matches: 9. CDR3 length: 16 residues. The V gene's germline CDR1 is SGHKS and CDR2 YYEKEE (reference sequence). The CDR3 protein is CASSLFVSSGAYEQYF. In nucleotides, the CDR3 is TGTGCCAGCAGCTTGTTCGTGTCTAGCGGTGCCTACGAGCAGTACTTC.

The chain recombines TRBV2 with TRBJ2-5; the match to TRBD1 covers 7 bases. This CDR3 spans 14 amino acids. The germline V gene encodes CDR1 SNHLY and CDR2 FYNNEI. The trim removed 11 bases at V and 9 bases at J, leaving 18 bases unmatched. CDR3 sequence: CARRGRGSLRAQYF. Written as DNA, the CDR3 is TGTGCCCGCCGAGGCAGGGGGTCTCTGAGGGCCCAGTACTTC.

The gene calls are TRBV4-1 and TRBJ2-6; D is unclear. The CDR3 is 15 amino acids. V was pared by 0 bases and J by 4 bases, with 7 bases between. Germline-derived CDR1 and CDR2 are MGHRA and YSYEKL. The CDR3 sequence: CASSQERAGANVLTF. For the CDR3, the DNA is TGCGCCAGCAGCCAAGAAAGAGCAGGGGCCAACGTCCTGACTTTC.

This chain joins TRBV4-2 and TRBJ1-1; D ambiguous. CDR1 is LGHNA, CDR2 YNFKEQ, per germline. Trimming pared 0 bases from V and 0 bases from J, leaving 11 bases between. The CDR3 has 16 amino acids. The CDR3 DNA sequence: TGTGCCAGCAGCCAAGATAAATCCCGGTTGAACACTGAAGCTTTCTTT. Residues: CASSQDKSRLNTEAFF.

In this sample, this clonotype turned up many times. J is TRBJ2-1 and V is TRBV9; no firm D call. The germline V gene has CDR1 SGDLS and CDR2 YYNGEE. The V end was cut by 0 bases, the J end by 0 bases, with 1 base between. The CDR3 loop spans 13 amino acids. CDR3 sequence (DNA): TGTGCCAGCAGCGTAGGCTCCTACAATGAGCAGTTCTTC. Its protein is CASSVGSYNEQFF.

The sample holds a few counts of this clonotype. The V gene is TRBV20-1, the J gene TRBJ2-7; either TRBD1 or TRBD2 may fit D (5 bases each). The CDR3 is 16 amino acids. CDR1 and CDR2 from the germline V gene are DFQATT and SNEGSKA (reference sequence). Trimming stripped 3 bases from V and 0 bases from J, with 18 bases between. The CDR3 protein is CSASERRDVFSYEQYF. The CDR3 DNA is TGCAGTGCTAGCGAGCGCCGGGACGTCTTCTCCTACGAGCAGTACTTC.

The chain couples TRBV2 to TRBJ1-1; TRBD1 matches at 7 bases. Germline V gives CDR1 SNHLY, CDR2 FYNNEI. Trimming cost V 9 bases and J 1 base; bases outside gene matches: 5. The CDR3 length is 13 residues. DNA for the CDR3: TGTGCCAGGAGGGACAGCCCGAACACTGAAGCTTTCTTT. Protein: CARRDSPNTEAFF.

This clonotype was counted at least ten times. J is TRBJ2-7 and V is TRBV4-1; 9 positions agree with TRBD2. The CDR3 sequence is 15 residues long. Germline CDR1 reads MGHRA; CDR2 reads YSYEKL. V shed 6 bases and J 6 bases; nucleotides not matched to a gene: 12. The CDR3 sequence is CASSPHQALAGEQYF. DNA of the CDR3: TGCGCCAGCAGTCCTCACCAGGCACTAGCGGGCGAGCAGTACTTC.